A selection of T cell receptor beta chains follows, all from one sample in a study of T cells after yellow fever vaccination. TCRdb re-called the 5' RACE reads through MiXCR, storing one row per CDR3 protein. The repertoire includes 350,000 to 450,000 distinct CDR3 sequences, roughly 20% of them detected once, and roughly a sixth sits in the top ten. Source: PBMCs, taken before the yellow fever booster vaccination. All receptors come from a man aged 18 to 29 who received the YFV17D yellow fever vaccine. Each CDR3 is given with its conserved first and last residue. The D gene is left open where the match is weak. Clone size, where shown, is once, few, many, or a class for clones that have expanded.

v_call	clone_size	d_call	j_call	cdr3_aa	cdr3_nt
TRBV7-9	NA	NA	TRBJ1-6	CASSSQGTPLHF	TGTGCCAGCAGCTCTCAGGGAACACCCCTCCACTTT
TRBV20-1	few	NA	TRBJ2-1	CSVYRGASYNEQFF	TGCAGTGTATATCGGGGGGCCTCCTACAATGAGCAGTTCTTC
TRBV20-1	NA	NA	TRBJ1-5	CSARRGMRLNQPQHF	TGCAGTGCTAGACGGGGGATGCGGCTGAATCAGCCCCAGCATTTT
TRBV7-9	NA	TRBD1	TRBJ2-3	CASSSRQGKDTQYF	TGTGCCAGCAGCTCTAGACAGGGGAAAGATACGCAGTATTTT
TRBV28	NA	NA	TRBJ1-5	CASSLAGRGPEASNQPQHF	TGTGCCAGCAGCCTAGCGGGACGGGGCCCCGAGGCTAGCAATCAGCCCCAGCATTTT
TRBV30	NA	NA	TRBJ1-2	CAWSTGDYGYTF	TGTGCCTGGAGTACCGGGGACTATGGCTACACCTTC
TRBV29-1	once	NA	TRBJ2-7	CSVVGGGKSSFYEQYF	TGCAGCGTTGTAGGTGGTGGGAAAAGTAGTTTCTACGAGCAGTACTTC
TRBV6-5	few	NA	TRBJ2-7	CASTRSPGIAAIYEQYF	TGTGCCAGCACTCGCAGTCCGGGGATAGCCGCCATCTACGAGCAGTACTTC
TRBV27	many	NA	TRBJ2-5	CASSLSRARGEETQYF	TGTGCCAGCAGTTTATCGAGGGCCAGGGGAGAAGAGACCCAGTACTTC
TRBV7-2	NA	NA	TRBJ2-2	CASSREGPGRTGELFF	TGTGCCAGCAGCCGAGAGGGCCCGGGGAGGACCGGGGAGCTGTTTTTT
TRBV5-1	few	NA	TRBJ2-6	CASSTDNPGANVLTF	TGCGCCAGCAGCACTGACAACCCTGGGGCCAACGTCCTGACTTTC
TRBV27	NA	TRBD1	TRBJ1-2	CASSLGQGQRYTF	TGTGCCAGCAGTCTGGGACAGGGGCAGCGCTACACCTTC
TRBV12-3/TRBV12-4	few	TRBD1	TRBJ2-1	CASSKPEGGPYNEQFF	TGTGCCAGCAGCAAACCCGAAGGGGGCCCCTACAATGAGCAGTTCTTC
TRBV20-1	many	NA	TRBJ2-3	CSAQGGISTDTQYF	TGCAGTGCCCAAGGAGGAATTTCCACAGATACGCAGTATTTT
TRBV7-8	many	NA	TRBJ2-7	CASSANPGLEQYF	TGTGCCAGCAGCGCCAACCCAGGGCTCGAGCAGTACTTC
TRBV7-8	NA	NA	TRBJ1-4	CASSLSRQGVEKLFF	TGTGCTAGCAGCTTATCTCGTCAGGGAGTTGAAAAACTGTTTTTT
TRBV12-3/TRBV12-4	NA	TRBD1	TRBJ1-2	CASSLQGGGGYTF	TGTGCCAGCAGTTTACAGGGGGGGGGTGGCTACACCTTC
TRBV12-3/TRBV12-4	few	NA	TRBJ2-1	CASSWGLRQGRFF	TGTGCCAGCAGTTGGGGATTAAGGCAGGGGAGGTTCTTC